These 20 T cell receptor beta chains share one sample of origin, sequenced in a study of T-cell reconstitution after alpha-beta-depleted transplantation in children. Unique molecular identifiers were incorporated when the TCRbeta library was constructed. TCRdb independently ran MiXCR on the PCR reads; one entry per CDR3 protein. The table includes approximately 240,000 distinct CDR3 sequences, approximately 9.9% detected once. The source was PBMCs from the stem cell graft donor, collected from the stem cell graft. The source is a human donor who donated a stem cell graft to a child with SCID.

For this clonotype: Just one base apart from a much larger clone, this may be a read error. The V and J genes are TRBV5-1 and TRBJ2-3; TRBD1 matches at 8 bases. The CDR3 runs 15 residues. CDR1 is SGHRS, CDR2 YFSETQ, per germline. The CDR3 region has the DNA TGCGTCAGCAGCCAAAGGACAGGGAGCGCAGATACGCAGTATTTT. Its translation: CVSSQRTGSADTQYF.

The sample holds many counts of this clonotype. The CDR3 DNA follows: TGCGCCAGCAGCTTCAGCGCCACAGAGACCCAGTACTTC. As protein: CASSFSATETQYF. The chain combines TRBV5-1 with TRBJ2-5; D is unclear. The CDR3 totals 13 residues. V lost 2 bases, J lost 4 bases, and 9 bases lay in between. Germline CDR1 is SGHRS and CDR2 is YFSETQ.

The genes are TRBV2 and TRBJ1-4; D unclear. Germline loops: CDR1 SNHLY, CDR2 FYNNEI. V was cut by 8 bases and J by 4 bases, with 11 bases left in between. The CDR3 runs 13 residues. The CDR3 DNA follows: TGTGCCAGCCAGAATGAGTATAATGAAAAACTGTTTTTT. Translated, it gives CASQNEYNEKLFF.

As regards this clonotype: A much larger clone lies a single base off, so this may be a read error. The chain employs TRBV20-1 and TRBJ2-5; no clear D. The length of the CDR3 is 14 residues. The germline V and J ends were trimmed by 4 bases and 5 bases, with 17 bases remaining between them. Germline CDR1 reads DFQATT; CDR2 reads SNEGSKA (reference sequence). Here the CDR3 DNA reads TGCAGTGCTACCCTGTCCCAGTTTCAGGAGACCCAGTACTTC. This sequence encodes CSATLSQFQETQYF.

This clonotype was found many times. This chain joins TRBV12-3 or TRBV12-4 and TRBJ1-4; D gene unclear. The germline V and J ends were trimmed by 2 bases and 6 bases, with 7 bases remaining between them. The CDR3 length is 13 residues. The CDR3 DNA follows: TGTGCCAGCAGTTTATACAGCTATGAAAAACTGTTTTTT. The encoded protein is CASSLYSYEKLFF.

This clonotype appeared a few times. The chain recombines TRBV7-6 with TRBJ2-3; unclear D gene. The CDR3 has 15 residues. Germline V CDR1 and CDR2: SGHVS, FNYEAQ. Trimming removed 2 bases at V and 1 base at J, with 10 bases between. The CDR3 nucleotides are TGTGCCAGCAGCTTACTCGGTGCGGGCACAGATACGCAGTATTTT. This codes for CASSLLGAGTDTQYF. The full variable domain, in which reference TRBV7-6 and TRBJ2-3 provide the parts outside the CDR3, is GAGVSQSPRYKVTKRGQDVALRCDPISGHVSLYWYRQALGQGPEFLTYFNYEAQQDKSGLPNDRFSAERPEGSISTLTIQRTEQRDSAMYRCASSLLGAGTDTQYFGPGTRLTVL.

The genes are TRBV20-1 and TRBJ2-7; D unresolved. V lost 4 bases and J lost 0, with 16 bases in between. Germline loops: CDR1 DFQATT, CDR2 SNEGSKA (reference sequence). The CDR3 contains 15 residues. The CDR3 coding sequence is TGCAGTGCTACATTGACACCCGGGTTCTCCTACGAGCAGTACTTC. This encodes CSATLTPGFSYEQYF.

This clonotype was found many times. The chain has TRBV4-1 and TRBJ2-7; the D gene is possibly TRBD1 (5 bases). The CDR3 totals 15 residues. From germline, CDR1 is MGHRA and CDR2 YSYEKL. The V gene lost 0 bases and the J gene lost 4 bases, with 13 bases spanning the gap. The CDR3 sequence: CASSQEGQGGYEQYF. CDR3 DNA: TGCGCCAGCAGCCAAGAGGGGCAGGGTGGATACGAGCAGTACTTC.

This clonotype was detected many times. The genes are TRBV2 and TRBJ1-5; 7 nucleotides match TRBD1. Trimming removed 6 bases from V and 5 bases from J; junction bases left unmatched: 7. The CDR3 contains 14 residues. Germline V lookup: CDR1 SNHLY, CDR2 FYNNEI. The CDR3 protein is CASSSSGGYQPQHF. CDR3 nucleotides: TGTGCCAGCAGCTCCTCAGGGGGGTATCAGCCCCAGCATTTT.

This clonotype was counted many times. The rearrangement uses TRBV12-3 or TRBV12-4 and TRBJ2-3; 7 positions match TRBD1. The CDR3 covers 12 residues. Unmatched junction bases numbered 3, after V lost 4 bases and J lost 8 bases. The CDR3 coding sequence is TGTGCCAGCAGTTCTCGACAGGGTACGCAGTATTTT. Its protein product is CASSSRQGTQYF.

This clonotype was recorded at least ten times. The chain joins TRBV12-3 or TRBV12-4 to TRBJ2-6, with D uncertain. CDR3 size: 17 residues. V was cut by 0 bases and J by 0 bases, with 9 bases left in between. CDR3 coding DNA: TGTGCCAGCAGTTTAGCTTATATGAGCTCTGGGGCCAACGTCCTGACTTTC. Translated: CASSLAYMSSGANVLTF.

With regard to this clonotype: The germline gene is not matched at one end of the junction; a read error may be the cause. The V gene is TRBV20-1, the J gene TRBJ1-5; no firm D call. This CDR3 is 14 amino acids long. The germline CDR1 and CDR2 sequences are DFQATT and SNEGSKA (reference sequence). The CDR3 reads CSATGQISNQPQHF. The CDR3 nucleotides are TGCAGTGCTACTGGCCAGATCAGCAACCAGCCCCAGCATTTT.

This clonotype was observed a few times. The rearrangement links TRBV28 to TRBJ1-5; 12 bases are a match to TRBD1. Germline V CDR1 and CDR2: MDHEN, SYDVKM. CDR3 size: 17 residues. Losses at the gene ends were 6 bases for V and 1 base for J; bases not matched to a gene: 7. CDR3 DNA sequence: TGTGCCAGCAGACCGGGGACAGGGGGCAGGAGCAATCAGCCCCAGCATTTT. Protein: CASRPGTGGRSNQPQHF.

This clonotype was detected only a few times. The V and J genes are TRBV28 and TRBJ1-5; TRBD1 aligns across 9 bases. V lost 5 bases and J lost 3; bases outside the gene matches: 11. The germline CDR1 and CDR2 sequences are MDHEN and SYDVKM. CDR3 length equals 17 residues. This CDR3 is CASSAFAGTGINQPQHF. CDR3 coding DNA: TGTGCCAGCAGTGCCTTCGCCGGGACAGGGATCAATCAGCCCCAGCATTTT.

This clonotype was recorded many times. This chain joins TRBV5-6 and TRBJ1-1; a possible D gene is TRBD1 (5 bases). The CDR3 loop spans 14 amino acids. The ends were cut back, 4 bases at V and 7 bases at J, with 17 bases in the middle. The germline V gene has CDR1 SGHDT and CDR2 YYEEEE. The CDR3 nucleotides read TGTGCCAGCAGCAACCTGGCTGGACATCGTGAAGCTTTCTTT. It codes for CASSNLAGHREAFF.

This clonotype was observed a handful of times. The chain carries TRBV12-3 or TRBV12-4 and TRBJ2-1; the match to TRBD2 covers 16 bases. The CDR3 runs 18 residues. V lost 5 bases and J lost 2; bases outside the gene matches: 6. As DNA, the CDR3 is TGTGCCAGCAGTCCGGGGACTAGCGGGGGGGCCCCCTACAATGAGCAGTTCTTC. Protein: CASSPGTSGGAPYNEQFF.

This clonotype was counted only a few times. The rearrangement joins TRBV19 to TRBJ1-2, with 9 bases lining up with TRBD1. The CDR3 loop spans 14 amino acids. Germline CDR1 and CDR2: LNHDA and SQIVND (reference sequence). With 8 bases clipped from V and 5 bases from J, the junction kept 9 bases outside the gene matches. CDR3 amino acids: CASGSRDRAYGYTF. The CDR3 bases are TGTGCCAGTGGATCCCGGGACAGGGCATATGGCTACACCTTC.

This clonotype has at least ten counts. The chain carries TRBV28 and TRBJ2-7; no definite D call. CDR1 and CDR2 from the germline V gene are MDHEN and SYDVKM. The CDR3 covers 15 residues. V was pared by 3 bases and J by 4 bases, with 16 bases between. Here the CDR3 reads CASSFVGQISYEQYF. The DNA for the CDR3 is TGTGCCAGCAGTTTTGTAGGGCAGATCTCTTACGAGCAGTACTTC.

The table lists this clonotype with many counts. The genes are TRBV9 and TRBJ1-2, with 8 bases aligning to TRBD1. With V trimmed by 3 bases and J by 6 bases, 7 bases remained unmatched. This CDR3 comprises 14 residues. Germline V gene sequence: CDR1 SGDLS, CDR2 YYNGEE. The CDR3 coding sequence is TGTGCCAGCAGCGCTTCGCAGGGGGCCAATGGCTACACCTTC. It codes for CASSASQGANGYTF.

The table lists this clonotype with many counts. The chain couples TRBV12-3 or TRBV12-4 to TRBJ2-2, with D maybe TRBD1 (6 bases). CDR3 length equals 14 residues. Trimming cost V 6 bases and J 1 base, with 9 bases left between them. CDR3: CASSKTGNTGELFF. The CDR3 DNA reads TGTGCCAGCAGCAAGACAGGGAACACCGGGGAGCTGTTTTTT.